Listed here are 23 T cell receptor beta chains from one sample, sequenced in a study of spatial heterogeneity in lung cancer. Study observations and caveats: Mutation counts in tumors were tracked by counts of expanded intratumoral alpha and beta TCRs.

These receptors are not linked to any known antigen. Indicated time point: sample taken at primary tumor resection. TCRdb called the 5' RACE reads again in MiXCR, with one record for every CDR3 protein. Here the sample spans roughly 3,500 distinct CDR3 sequences, 5% to 6.5% being singletons. Here the sequenced sample was lung tumor tissue, taken at surgery. These receptors were obtained from a female donor with early-stage non-small cell lung cancer.

This clonotype is classed as medium-sized. This sequence joins TRBV11-2 and TRBJ2-7, with D uncertain. The V and J ends lost 2 bases and 2 bases respectively, with 10 bases between them. Germline V lookup: CDR1 SGHAT, CDR2 FQNNGV. This CDR3 region has 14 residues. CDR3 in amino acids: CASSLMGSTYEQYF. The CDR3 nucleotides read TGTGCCAGCAGCTTAATGGGCAGCACCTACGAGCAGTACTTC.

This clonotype counts as medium-sized. The chain carries TRBV5-1 and TRBJ2-1; TRBD2 matches 14 bases. After removal of 0 bases from V and 7 bases from J, the junction contained 6 bases not matched to a gene. The CDR3 has 17 residues. The germline gives CDR1 SGHRS, CDR2 YFSETQ. The CDR3 DNA sequence: TGCGCCAGCAGCTTGGCCCAGGGGACTAGCGGGAGAAATGAGCAGTTCTTC. Translated: CASSLAQGTSGRNEQFF.

This clonotype is medium-sized (0.01 to 0.1%) by share. This chain links TRBV5-1 with TRBJ2-2, with 13 bases matching TRBD2. With V trimmed by 4 bases and J by 7 bases, 10 bases remained unmatched. The length of the CDR3 is 17 residues. CDR1 and CDR2 (germline): SGHRS, YFSETQ. The CDR3 sequence: CASSQQLAGGPVGELFF. DNA for the CDR3: TGCGCCAGCAGCCAACAACTAGCGGGAGGGCCGGTCGGGGAGCTGTTTTTT.

This clonotype qualifies as medium-sized. The chain links TRBV5-4 to TRBJ1-2; D is ambiguous. CDR3 length: 12 residues. Trimming removed 6 bases at V and 8 bases at J, with 14 bases between. Germline V CDR1 and CDR2: SGHNT, YYREEE (reference sequence). CDR3 sequence reads: CASTSLPGGYTF. CDR3 nucleotide sequence: TGTGCCAGCACCTCGCTGCCCGGAGGCTACACCTTC.

In this sample, this clonotype is medium-sized (0.01 to 0.1%). The V call is TRBV7-2, the J call TRBJ2-7, with 11 bases matching TRBD2. The CDR3 is made up of 16 amino acids. Unmatched junction bases numbered 11, after V lost 4 bases and J lost 6 bases. The germline CDR1 and CDR2 sequences are SGHTA and FQGNSA. CDR3 amino acids: CASSSGQTSGIGEQYF. Here the CDR3 DNA reads TGTGCCAGCAGCTCGGGCCAGACTAGCGGGATCGGCGAGCAGTACTTC.

By share, this clonotype ranks as medium-sized. The rearrangement links TRBV4-3 to TRBJ1-1; perhaps TRBD1 as D (5 bases). The length of the CDR3 is 14 residues. The germline gives CDR1 LGHNA, CDR2 YSLEER. V lost 0 bases to trimming and J lost 7 bases, with 12 bases between them. CDR3 bases: TGCGCCAGCAGCCAAGATGGGGGGGAAGGTGAAGCTTTCTTT. Amino acid sequence: CASSQDGGEGEAFF.

This clonotype came up many times. The chain joins TRBV4-2 to TRBJ2-1; either TRBD1 or TRBD2 may supply D (7 bases each). CDR3 length: 16 residues. The germline V and J ends were trimmed by 2 bases and 8 bases, with 19 bases remaining between them. CDR1 and CDR2 (germline): LGHNA, YNFKEQ. The CDR3 sequence is CASSQPQGDYFHEQFF. CDR3 nucleotides: TGTGCCAGCAGCCAACCCCAGGGGGACTACTTCCATGAGCAGTTCTTC.

By proportion, this clonotype is medium-sized. This chain links TRBV6-5 with TRBJ2-3; D may be TRBD2 (6 bases). Germline V lookup: CDR1 MNHEY, CDR2 SVGAGI. CDR3 length: 15 amino acids. The V and J ends lost 0 bases and 3 bases respectively, with 10 bases between them. CDR3 region: CASSYSGTWTDTQYF. Here the CDR3 DNA reads TGTGCCAGCAGTTACTCTGGGACTTGGACAGATACGCAGTATTTT.

This rearrangement joins TRBV27 to TRBJ2-7, with 7 bases aligning to TRBD1. This CDR3 has 14 amino acids. The V segment lost 2 bases and the J segment 3 bases; nucleotides outside the gene matches: 4. Germline V CDR1 and CDR2: MNHEY, SMNVEV (reference sequence). The CDR3 coding sequence is TGTGCCAGCAGTTTAGGGACAGCTATCTACGAGCAGTACTTC. Translation gives CASSLGTAIYEQYF.

By its share, this clonotype is medium-sized (0.01 to 0.1%). The chain recombines TRBV20-1 with TRBJ2-3, with unresolved D. The CDR3 has 13 amino acids. Trimming removed 7 bases from V and 2 bases from J, with 13 bases in between. From germline, CDR1 is DFQATT and CDR2 SNEGSKA (reference sequence). The CDR3 DNA sequence: TGCAGTGGCCCCAGCGTGACCACAGATACGCAGTATTTT. Translated: CSGPSVTTDTQYF.

This clonotype qualifies as medium-sized. The rearrangement uses TRBV15 and TRBJ2-1; 9 bases fit TRBD1. Germline-derived CDR1 and CDR2 are LNHNV and YYDKDF (reference sequence). The CDR3 has 12 amino acids. Trimming at V came to 4 bases and at J to 10 bases, leaving 2 bases not matched to a gene. The CDR3, as DNA: TGTGCCACCAGCAACAGGGGGCGAGAGCAGTTCTTC. This encodes CATSNRGREQFF.

This clonotype is judged large. This chain uses TRBV7-2 with TRBJ1-1; unclear D gene. The germline CDR1 and CDR2 sequences are SGHTA and FQGNSA. The CDR3 runs 14 residues. Trimming took 1 base from V and 4 from J, leaving 10 bases between them. CDR3 DNA: TGTGCCAGCAGCTTAGGGTCTCGGGGCACTGAAGCTTTCTTT. This translates into CASSLGSRGTEAFF. Full variable domain (outside the CDR3, taken from reference TRBV7-2 and TRBJ1-1): GAGVSQSPSNKVTEKGKDVELRCDPISGHTALYWYRQSLGQGLEFLIYFQGNSAPDKSGLPSDRFSAERTGGSVSTLTIQRTQQEDSAVYLCASSLGSRGTEAFFGQGTRLTVV.

This sequence joins TRBV19 and TRBJ2-7; 11 nucleotides line up with TRBD2. The CDR3 is 15 amino acids. V trimming: 7 bases; J trimming: 5 bases; junction bases outside the gene matches: 10. Per the germline V gene, CDR1 is LNHDA and CDR2 is SQIVND (reference sequence). CDR3: CASNSLAGGADEQYF. The CDR3 region has the DNA TGTGCCAGTAATTCATTAGCGGGAGGGGCGGACGAGCAGTACTTC.

This chain connects TRBV5-1 to TRBJ1-1, with D possibly matching TRBD1 (5 bases). Germline V gene lookup returns CDR1 SGHRS and CDR2 YFSETQ. Trimming took off 1 base at V and 1 base at J, with 8 bases between the two ends. CDR3 length: 14 amino acids. The CDR3 bases are TGCGCCAGCAGCTTGACAGGCGGGAACACTGAAGCTTTCTTT. Its translation is CASSLTGGNTEAFF.

Many counts were recorded for this clonotype. The chain has TRBV5-1 and TRBJ2-3; D gene uncertain. Germline lookup yields CDR1 SGHRS and CDR2 YFSETQ. With 4 bases removed from V and 3 bases from J, the gap between germline ends came to 12 bases. The CDR3 contains 14 residues. The CDR3 region is CASSPVYQTDTQYF. CDR3 in DNA: TGCGCCAGCAGCCCGGTATATCAGACAGATACGCAGTATTTT. Full variable domain (remainder filled in from reference TRBV5-1 and TRBJ2-3): KAGVTQTPRYLIKTRGQQVTLSCSPISGHRSVSWYQQTPGQGLQFLFEYFSETQRNKGNFPGRFSGRQFSNSRSEMNVSTLELGDSALYLCASSPVYQTDTQYFGPGTRLTVL.

This clonotype is categorized as medium-sized. This chain connects TRBV20-1 to TRBJ2-1; unclear D gene. The CDR3 sequence is 12 residues long. CDR1 DFQATT and CDR2 SNEGSKA come from the germline V gene (reference sequence). The V and J ends lost 0 bases and 12 bases respectively, with 12 bases between them. CDR3 in amino acids: CSARDVLVVQFF. CDR3 sequence (DNA): TGCAGTGCTAGAGATGTCCTAGTTGTGCAGTTCTTC.

This clonotype was seen more than once but under ten times. This chain links TRBV7-9 with TRBJ2-5, with 9 bases that match TRBD2. V lost 5 bases, J lost 5 bases, and 3 bases stayed unmatched. Germline V gives CDR1 SEHNR, CDR2 FQNEAQ (reference sequence). The CDR3 runs to 13 residues. The CDR3 region has the DNA TGTGCCAGCAGCGGGACTAGCTGGGAGACCCAGTACTTC. Its protein product is CASSGTSWETQYF.

This clonotype is judged medium-sized. This chain joins TRBV10-3 and TRBJ2-2, with D possibly TRBD1 on 6 matching bases. Germline lookup yields CDR1 ENHRY and CDR2 SYGVKD. The V end lost 9 bases, the J end lost 0 bases, and 11 bases lay between the germline ends. The CDR3 has 14 residues. Here the CDR3 reads CAIRQDANTGELFF. DNA of the CDR3: TGTGCCATTAGACAGGACGCGAACACCGGGGAGCTGTTTTTT.

V and J are TRBV6-6 and TRBJ2-7; perhaps TRBD1 as D (5 bases). From germline, CDR1 is MNHNY and CDR2 SVGAGI (reference sequence). V was trimmed by 2 bases and J by 3 bases, leaving 8 bases between them. CDR3 length equals 13 residues. The CDR3 region has the DNA TGTGCCAGCAGTTACCTGGACAACTACGAGCAGTACTTC. Its translation is CASSYLDNYEQYF.

This clonotype is judged medium-sized. V gene TRBV18 combines with J gene TRBJ2-5, with D possibly being TRBD1 (6 bases). Per germline, CDR1 KGHSH and CDR2 LQKENI. CDR3 length equals 13 residues. V was clipped by 2 bases and J by 4 bases, with 8 bases between them. Written as DNA, the CDR3 is TGTGCCAGCTCACCAGACAGGAGAGAGACCCAGTACTTC. It specifies CASSPDRRETQYF.

This clonotype was observed many times. The chain couples TRBV6-1 to TRBJ1-3; D unclear. Germline CDR1 MNHNS, CDR2 SASEGT. This CDR3 is 14 amino acids long. V shed 8 bases and J shed 0 bases, with 11 bases lying between them. CDR3 nucleotide sequence: TGTGCCAGCGGGCAGGCCCTCTCTGGAAACACCATATATTTT. This translates into CASGQALSGNTIYF.

This clonotype was detected only a few times. This chain uses TRBV20-1 with TRBJ2-5, with a tentative D call TRBD2 (6 bases). V was cut by 6 bases and J by 2 bases, with 13 bases left in between. The germline CDR1 and CDR2 sequences are DFQATT and SNEGSKA (reference sequence). The CDR3 is made up of 13 amino acids. CDR3 protein: CSAPGGPQETQYF. As DNA, the CDR3 is TGCAGTGCCCCCGGGGGACCACAAGAGACCCAGTACTTC.

The chain couples TRBV20-1 to TRBJ2-7; 10 bases agree with TRBD2. Germline-derived CDR1 and CDR2 are DFQATT and SNEGSKA (reference sequence). The CDR3 is 14 amino acids. V dropped 5 bases and J dropped 5; count of bases not matched to a gene: 9. CDR3 sequence: CSASPGLALDEQYF. DNA of the CDR3: TGCAGTGCTTCTCCGGGACTAGCGCTCGACGAGCAGTACTTC.